This T cell receptor (beta chain) was captured by sequencing in a study of T cell changes during pregnancy in multiple sclerosis. This clone appeared a few times. Looked up from germline, CDR1 is SGHAT and CDR2 is FQNNGV. The CDR3 extends over 14 amino acids. Trimming took off 3 bases at V and 4 bases at J, with 13 bases between the two ends. Assay used: immunoSEQ multiplex PCR; TCRdb lists only in-frame clones, some missing. The sample holds about 40,000 clones, approximately 88% seen once. This sample comprised CD4+ T cells from peripheral blood mononuclear cells, obtained before pregnancy. The receptor's source is a female donor with multiple sclerosis, enrolled in a pregnancy study. The chain links TRBV11-2 to TRBJ2-7; possibly TRBD2 for D (6 bases). CDR3 region: CASSLTNREYEQYF. The CDR3 coding sequence is TGTGCCAGCAGCTTGACTAACCGGGAGTACGAGCAGTACTTC.